Below are 15 T cell receptor beta chains sequenced from a single sample in a study of post-analysis software for immune sequencing data. Broader study findings: Five TRBV segments, including TRBV5-6, TRBV5-1 and TRBV20-1, were more frequent in patients than controls.

No antigens are known for them. TCR beta cDNA libraries had unique molecular identifiers. A single record per CDR3 protein comes from TCRdb applying MiXCR to the PCR reads. In the table there are roughly 800,000 distinct CDR3 sequences, just under 30% of which are singletons. Sequenced input: blood. Receptors were obtained from a girl aged 5-17 years with multiple sclerosis.

The V gene is TRBV7-9, the J gene TRBJ2-7, with D tentatively TRBD1 or TRBD2 (6 bases each). Germline values: CDR1 SEHNR, CDR2 FQNEAQ (reference sequence). The ends were cut back, 5 bases at V and 3 bases at J, with 17 bases in the middle. The CDR3 contains 15 residues. Here the CDR3 reads CASSPGAKQGYEQYF. CDR3 nucleotide sequence: TGTGCCAGCAGCCCGGGAGCAAAACAGGGCTACGAGCAGTACTTC.

The rearrangement joins TRBV7-9 to TRBJ2-1; the D gene is possibly TRBD1 (6 bases). The CDR3 spans 20 residues. Germline values: CDR1 SEHNR, CDR2 FQNEAQ (reference sequence). V was clipped by 4 bases and J by 8 bases, with 33 bases between them. The CDR3 reads CASSSGQPNTTRSLFDEQFF. The CDR3 DNA sequence: TGTGCCAGCAGCTCCGGACAGCCCAACACCACTAGGTCGTTGTTTGATGAGCAGTTCTTC.

The chain carries TRBV2 and TRBJ2-7; D might be TRBD2 (5 bases). CDR3 length: 13 amino acids. Germline-derived CDR1 and CDR2 are SNHLY and FYNNEI. Trimming left V 3 bases short and J 2 bases short, with 8 bases between. The CDR3 DNA sequence: TGTGCCAGCAGTGAGAGGGAGACCTACGAGCAGTACTTC. The encoded protein is CASSERETYEQYF.

Only a few counts were recorded for this clonotype. This chain joins TRBV9 and TRBJ2-5; 7 positions match TRBD1. CDR1 is SGDLS and CDR2 is YYNGEE in the germline V gene. With V trimmed by 6 bases and J by 4 bases, 6 bases remained unmatched. The CDR3 covers 13 residues. CDR3 loop: CASNPAGGETQYF. Here the CDR3 DNA reads TGTGCCAGCAACCCGGCAGGGGGAGAGACCCAGTACTTC.

The V gene is TRBV29-1, the J gene TRBJ1-2; D not certain. CDR1 SQVTM and CDR2 ANQGSEA come from the germline V gene. This CDR3 contains 13 residues. Trimming took 7 bases from V and 8 from J, leaving 20 bases between them. This chain's CDR3 is CSAHLSAPRGYTF. The CDR3 DNA sequence: TGCAGCGCCCACCTCAGCGCCCCGAGGGGCTACACCTTC.

This clonotype has a count of ten or more. The rearrangement joins TRBV5-1 to TRBJ2-1; 7 bases align to TRBD2. The CDR3 runs to 15 residues. Trimming cost V 1 base and J 3 bases; bases outside gene matches: 4. Germline V gives CDR1 SGHRS, CDR2 YFSETQ. CDR3 DNA: TGCGCCAGCAGCTTGATCGGCGGGAGCTACAATGAGCAGTTCTTC. It is translated as CASSLIGGSYNEQFF.

This clonotype was found a few times. This chain connects TRBV29-1 to TRBJ2-3, with TRBD2 identical over 14 bases. The J segment lost 14 bases and the V segment lost 1 base, leaving 5 bases of the junction unmatched. The CDR3 is 13 amino acids. CDR1 and CDR2 (germline): SQVTM, ANQGSEA. The chain's CDR3 is CSVEVTSGRDLYF. For the CDR3, the DNA is TGCAGCGTTGAAGTGACTAGCGGGAGGGACTTGTATTTT.

This chain links TRBV29-1 with TRBJ1-1; D unclear. Looked up from germline, CDR1 is SQVTM and CDR2 is ANQGSEA. Trimming pared 4 bases from V and 1 base from J, leaving 7 bases between. This CDR3 comprises 12 residues. CDR3 sequence (DNA): TGCAGCGTTGGCGGATCGAACACTGAAGCTTTCTTT. This codes for CSVGGSNTEAFF.

The chain joins TRBV5-5 to TRBJ1-2, with D maybe TRBD1 (5 bases). Trimming took 4 bases from V and 5 from J, leaving 12 bases between them. From germline, CDR1 is SGHKS and CDR2 YYEKEE (reference sequence). CDR3 length equals 13 residues. The CDR3 nucleotides are TGTGCCAGCAGCCGGGACGGAGCTTATGGCTACACCTTC. It yields the protein CASSRDGAYGYTF. Drawing the rest from reference TRBV5-5 and TRBJ1-2, the complete variable domain is DAGVTQSPTHLIKTRGQQVTLRCSPISGHKSVSWYQQVLGQGPQFIFQYYEKEERGRGNFPDRFSARQFPNYSSELNVNALLLGDSALYLCASSRDGAYGYTFGSGTRLTVV.

The chain recombines TRBV20-1 with TRBJ2-5; D might be TRBD2 (6 bases). There are 13 residues in the CDR3. Trimming cost V 6 bases and J 2 bases, with 13 bases left between them. In germline, CDR1 is DFQATT, CDR2 SNEGSKA (reference sequence). The CDR3 DNA sequence: TGCAGTGCAGATGGGACTCCTCAAGAGACCCAGTACTTC. This codes for CSADGTPQETQYF.

This sequence joins TRBV24-1 and TRBJ2-5; the match to TRBD2 covers 8 bases. Germline V gene lookup returns CDR1 KGHDR and CDR2 SFDVKD. The CDR3 sequence is 13 residues long. After removal of 8 bases from V and 5 bases from J, the junction contained 6 bases not matched to a gene. CDR3 nucleotide sequence: TGTGCCACCATGGTAGCGGGAAGGGAGACCCAGTACTTC. Encoded protein: CATMVAGRETQYF.

This clonotype turned up a few times. This chain uses TRBV11-2 with TRBJ2-5; 7 nucleotides match TRBD1. Per germline, CDR1 SGHAT and CDR2 FQNNGV. The CDR3 runs 12 residues. V shed 4 bases and J 11 bases; nucleotides not matched to a gene: 7. The CDR3 protein is CASSSGGPKQYF. The CDR3 coding sequence is TGTGCCAGCAGCTCAGGGGGACCCAAGCAGTACTTC.

V usage is TRBV28 and J usage is TRBJ1-2, with D possibly matching TRBD1 (5 bases). V lost 3 bases to trimming and J lost 4 bases, with 15 bases between them. From germline, CDR1 is MDHEN and CDR2 SYDVKM. The CDR3 contains 15 residues. The CDR3 bases are TGTGCCAGCAGTTTGGGTGGCAGGGACGCCTATGGCTACACCTTC. Its protein product is CASSLGGRDAYGYTF.

The V and J genes are TRBV4-2 and TRBJ2-1, with a weak D call TRBD1 (6 bases). CDR3 length: 15 residues. Trimming left V 1 base short and J 5 bases short, with 12 bases between. In germline, CDR1 is LGHNA, CDR2 YNFKEQ. CDR3 sequence: CASSQAWDIDNEQFF. DNA of the CDR3: TGTGCCAGCAGCCAAGCGTGGGACATAGACAATGAGCAGTTCTTC.

This clonotype was found a few times. It may be a read error: a sequence one base away is much more abundant. The chain is built from TRBV20-1 and TRBJ2-5; perhaps TRBD1 as D (5 bases). V was shortened by 1 base and J by 11 bases, with 17 bases between the two germline ends. Germline CDR1 reads DFQATT; CDR2 reads SNEGSKA (reference sequence). This CDR3 spans 13 amino acids. CDR3 protein: CSARVRQCPAQYF. DNA of the CDR3: TGCAGTGCTAGAGTTCGACAGTGTCCAGCGCAGTACTTC.